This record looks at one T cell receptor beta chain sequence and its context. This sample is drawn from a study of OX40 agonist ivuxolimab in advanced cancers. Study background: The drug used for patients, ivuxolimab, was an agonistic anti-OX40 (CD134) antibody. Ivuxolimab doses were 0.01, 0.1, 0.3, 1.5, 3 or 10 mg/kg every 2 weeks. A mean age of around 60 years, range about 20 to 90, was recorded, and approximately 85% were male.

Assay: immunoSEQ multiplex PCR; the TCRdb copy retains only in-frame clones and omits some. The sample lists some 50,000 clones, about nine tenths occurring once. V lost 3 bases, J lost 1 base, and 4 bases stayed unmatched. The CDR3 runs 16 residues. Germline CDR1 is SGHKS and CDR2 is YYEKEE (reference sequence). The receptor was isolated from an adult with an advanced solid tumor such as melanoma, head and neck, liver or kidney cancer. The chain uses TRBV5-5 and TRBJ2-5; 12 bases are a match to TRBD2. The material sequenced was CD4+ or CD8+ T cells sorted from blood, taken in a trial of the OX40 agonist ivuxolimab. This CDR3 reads CASSYGLAGSQETQYF. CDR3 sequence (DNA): TGTGCCAGCAGCTACGGACTAGCGGGAAGCCAAGAGACCCAGTACTTC.